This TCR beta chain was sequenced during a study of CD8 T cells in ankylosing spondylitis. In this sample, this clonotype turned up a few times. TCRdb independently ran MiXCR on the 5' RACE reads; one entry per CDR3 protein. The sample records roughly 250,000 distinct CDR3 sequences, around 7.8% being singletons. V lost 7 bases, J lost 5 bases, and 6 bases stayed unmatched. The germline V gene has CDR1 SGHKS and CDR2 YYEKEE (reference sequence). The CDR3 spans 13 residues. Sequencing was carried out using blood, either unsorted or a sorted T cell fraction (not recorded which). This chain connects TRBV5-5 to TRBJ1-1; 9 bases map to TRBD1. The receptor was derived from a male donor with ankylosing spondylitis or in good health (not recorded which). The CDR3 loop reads CASGGQGRTEAFF. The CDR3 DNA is TGTGCCAGCGGGGGACAGGGACGGACTGAAGCTTTCTTT.